The present T cell receptor (beta chain) was sequenced within a study of PD-1 blockade in classical Hodgkin lymphoma (dated by TCRdb to about 2020). For context, the study as a whole: Nivolumab dosing was 3 mg/kg intravenously every 2 weeks, continuing until either disease progression or unacceptable toxicity. A peripheral blood immune signature of response to PD-1 blockade in classical Hodgkin lymphoma was defined using TCR beta sequencing and CyTOF. Study-wide findings and limitations: The study was restricted to a single clinical trial cohort, and the causes of repertoire differences, possibly disease activity or prior therapy, were left undefined. Baseline TCR diversity was reported to be lower in newly diagnosed patients than in healthy donors and to be lower still in relapsed/refractory patients. Trial patients with a complete response had baseline diversity similar to that of newly diagnosed patients, while partial responders and progressors had significantly lower diversity. CD4+ but not CD8+ TCR diversity rose significantly by C4D1 (p=0.0027 vs p=0.16), most apparent in complete responders (p=0.02). Lower diversity was observed in patients in whom nivolumab was started less than 1 year after ASCT, and these patients were excluded from later analyses so that confounding by immune reconstitution would be avoided.

Per the germline V gene, LGHNA is the CDR1 and YSLEER is the CDR2. CDR3 length: 19 amino acids, cysteine to phenylalanine. The sequence is cut down to CDR3 DNA, 57 bases in frame from base 1. Cut back by 0 bases and 0 bases, the V and J ends lie 17 bases apart. A remark on this clone: The antigen it binds to is not known. Per-base qualities were not stored, and no clone one base away is much larger.

Read against the paper, the sample's time point label means: cycle 4 day 1 (C4D1), after less than 7 weeks of nivolumab. Every trial patient had relapsed after autologous stem cell transplantation, and cohorts A, B and C differed in prior brentuximab vedotin exposure. The trial cohort included roughly 60 patients with relapsed/refractory classical Hodgkin lymphoma, and each patient had a best overall response of complete response, partial response or progressive disease. Trial patients were treated with single-agent nivolumab in the multi-cohort phase II CheckMate 205 trial. An independent review committee assessed best overall response using the 2007 International Working Group response criteria. Trial PBMCs were collected immediately before nivolumab initiation (C1D1) and during therapy at cycle 2 day 1 and cycle 4 day 1. After peripheral blood was drawn into 8 mL Vacutainer Cell Preparation Tubes, PBMCs were isolated by centrifugation and then cryopreserved.

The Qiagen DNeasy kit was used to extract genomic DNA from unsorted PBMCs and from the negatively selected CD4+ and CD8+ fractions. Using primers that anneal to V and J segments, immunoSEQ multiplex PCR amplified the TCR beta CDR3 regions. A synthetic immune receptor repertoire was used to minimize amplification bias, and any remaining bias was removed computationally after sequencing. Per the original workflow: Custom Python scripts were used to quantify repertoire diversity as the Shannon entropy index. The unsorted, CD4+ and CD8+ repertoires were each analyzed separately, with the exception of combined analyses, where CD4+ and CD8+ sequences were merged in silico. Clonal expansion was defined as a frequency increase of at least 2-fold after treatment compared with C1D1, and clones undetected at baseline were assigned a pseudocount of 0.5. Singleton clones were defined as clones with 0 or 1 copy at C1D1, and non-singleton clones were defined as clones with 2 or more copies. By matching protein sequences in sorted samples from the same patient, clones expanded in unsorted samples were annotated as CD4+, CD8+ or unknown. Diversity changes from C1D1 to C4D1 were tested in paired samples using Wilcoxon tests. TCRdb's version of the immuneACCESS table is confined to in-frame rearrangements and falls short of the full clone set. An unresolved V gene accounts for under half of the shortfall where checked; the remainder is of unknown origin. D and trimming were read from the DNA, whereas the V and J calls and clone size are those reported in that table. Within this sample are 35,000 to 50,000 clones, with just over 65% of them counted one time only. In total, the top ten clones hold approximately 3% of the sample.

This receptor was obtained from a human donor with classical Hodgkin lymphoma. Source: peripheral blood mononuclear cells (PBMCs), taken before the fourth cycle of nivolumab. The receptor chain draws on TRBV4-3 and TRBJ1-4; a tentative D match to TRBD1 spans 5 bases. The CDR3 here reads CASSQDPPRGGATNEKLFF. The DNA reads as follows: TGCGCCAGCAGCCAAGATCCACCTAGGGGCGGCGCAACTAATGAAAAACTGTTTTTT.